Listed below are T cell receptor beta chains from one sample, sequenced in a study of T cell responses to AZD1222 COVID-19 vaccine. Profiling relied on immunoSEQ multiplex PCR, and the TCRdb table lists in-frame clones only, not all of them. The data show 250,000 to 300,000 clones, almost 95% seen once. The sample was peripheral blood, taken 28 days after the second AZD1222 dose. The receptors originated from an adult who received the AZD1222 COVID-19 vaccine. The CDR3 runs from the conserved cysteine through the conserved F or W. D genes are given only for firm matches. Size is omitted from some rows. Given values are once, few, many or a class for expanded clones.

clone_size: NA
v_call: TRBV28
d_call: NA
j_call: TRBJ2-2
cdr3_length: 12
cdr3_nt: TGTGCCAGCAGCCTGACCGGAAGGGAGCTGTTTTTT
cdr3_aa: CASSLTGRELFF

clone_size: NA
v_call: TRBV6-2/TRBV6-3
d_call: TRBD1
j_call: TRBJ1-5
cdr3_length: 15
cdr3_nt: TGTGCCAGCAGTTACGACAGGGGATGGAATCAGCCCCAGCATTTT
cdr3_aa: CASSYDRGWNQPQHF

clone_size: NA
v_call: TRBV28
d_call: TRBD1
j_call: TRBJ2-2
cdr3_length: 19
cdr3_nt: TGTGCCAGCAGTTTTGGTAGGACAGGGTGGGCCATAAGGACCGGGGAGCTGTTTTTT
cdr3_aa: CASSFGRTGWAIRTGELFF

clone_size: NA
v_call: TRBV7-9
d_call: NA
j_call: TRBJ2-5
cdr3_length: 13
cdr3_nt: TGTGCACTTATTTACGACAACGAGGGGACCCAGTACTTC
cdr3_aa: CALIYDNEGTQYF

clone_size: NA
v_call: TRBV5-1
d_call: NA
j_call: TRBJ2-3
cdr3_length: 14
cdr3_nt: TGCGCCAGCAGGGTATACACTAGCACAGATACGCAGTATTTT
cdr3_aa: CASRVYTSTDTQYF

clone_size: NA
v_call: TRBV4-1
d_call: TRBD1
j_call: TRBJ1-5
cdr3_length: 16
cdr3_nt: TGCGCCAGCAGCCAAGATGCAGGGGGAAACAATCAGCCCCAGCATTTT
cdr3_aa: CASSQDAGGNNQPQHF

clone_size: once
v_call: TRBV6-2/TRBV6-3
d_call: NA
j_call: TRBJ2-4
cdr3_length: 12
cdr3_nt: TGTGCCAGCAGTTCAGGGGTGAACATTCAGTACTTC
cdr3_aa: CASSSGVNIQYF

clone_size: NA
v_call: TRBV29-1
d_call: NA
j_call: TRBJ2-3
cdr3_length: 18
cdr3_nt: TGCAGCGTTGAAGATCTCTTTGGAAGGCAGGGGAGCACAGATACGCAGTATTTT
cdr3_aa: CSVEDLFGRQGSTDTQYF

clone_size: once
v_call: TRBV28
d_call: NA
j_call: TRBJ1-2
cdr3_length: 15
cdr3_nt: TGTGCCAGCAGTTTGGAAGGGGGGCGGCCCAACGGCTACACCTTC
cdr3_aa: CASSLEGGRPNGYTF

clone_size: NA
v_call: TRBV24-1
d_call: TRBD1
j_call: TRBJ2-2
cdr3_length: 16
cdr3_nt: TGTGCCACCAGTGAGCGGACAGGGACGGTAACCGGGGAGCTGTTTTTT
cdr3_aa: CATSERTGTVTGELFF

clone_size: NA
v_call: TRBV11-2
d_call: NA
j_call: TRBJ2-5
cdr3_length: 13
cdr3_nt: TGTGCCAGCAGCTTAGCGTACCAAGAGACCCAGTACTTC
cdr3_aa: CASSLAYQETQYF

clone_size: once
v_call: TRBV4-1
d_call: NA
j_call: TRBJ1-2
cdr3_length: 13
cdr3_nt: TGCGCCAGCAGTTCGAAGGCCTACTATGGCTACACCTTC
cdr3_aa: CASSSKAYYGYTF

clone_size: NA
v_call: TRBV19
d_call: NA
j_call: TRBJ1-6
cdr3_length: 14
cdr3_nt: TGTGCCAGTAGTCGACAAATTAATAATTCACCCCTCCACTTT
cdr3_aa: CASSRQINNSPLHF

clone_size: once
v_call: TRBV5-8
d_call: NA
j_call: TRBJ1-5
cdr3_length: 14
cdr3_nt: TGTGCCAGCAGCTTGGGGGACCGCCATCAGCCCCAGCATTTT
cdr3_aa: CASSLGDRHQPQHF

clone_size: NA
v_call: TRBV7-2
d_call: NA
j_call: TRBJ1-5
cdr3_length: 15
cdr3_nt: TGTGCCAGCAGCTCATACTCCGGCGGCAATCAGCCCCAGCATTTT
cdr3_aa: CASSSYSGGNQPQHF

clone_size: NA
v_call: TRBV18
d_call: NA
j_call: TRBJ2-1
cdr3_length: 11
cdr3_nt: TGTGCCAGCTCACCGATGAATGAGCAGTTCTTC
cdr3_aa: CASSPMNEQFF

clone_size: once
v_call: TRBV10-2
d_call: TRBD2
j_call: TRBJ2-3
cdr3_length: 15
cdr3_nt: TGCGCCAGCAGTGAGAGGGCGGGGGGGCAAGATACGCAGTATTTT
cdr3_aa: CASSERAGGQDTQYF

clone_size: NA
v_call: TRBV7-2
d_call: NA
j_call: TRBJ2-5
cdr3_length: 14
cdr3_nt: TGTGCCAGCAGACGAACAGTAGTCCAAGAGACCCAGTACTTC
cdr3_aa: CASRRTVVQETQYF

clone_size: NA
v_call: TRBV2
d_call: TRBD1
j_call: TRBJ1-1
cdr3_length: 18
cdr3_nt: TGTGCCAGCTGGGCAGGGGGGAGAGAAGGGGTCGGGCGGACTGAAGCTTTCTTT
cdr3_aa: CASWAGGREGVGRTEAFF

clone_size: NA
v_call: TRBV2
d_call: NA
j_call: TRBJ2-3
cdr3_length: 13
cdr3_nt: TGTGCCAGCAGTGAAATCGCGGTAGATACGCAGTATTTT
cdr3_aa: CASSEIAVDTQYF

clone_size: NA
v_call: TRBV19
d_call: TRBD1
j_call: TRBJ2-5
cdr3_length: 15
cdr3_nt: TGTGCCAGTTCTCCGGGACAGGGGGCTTGGGAGACCCAGTACTTC
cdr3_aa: CASSPGQGAWETQYF

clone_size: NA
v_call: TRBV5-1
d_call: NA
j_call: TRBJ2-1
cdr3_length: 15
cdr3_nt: TGCGCCAGCAGCTTGGAGAGCGGCTCCTACAATGAGCAGTTCTTC
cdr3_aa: CASSLESGSYNEQFF

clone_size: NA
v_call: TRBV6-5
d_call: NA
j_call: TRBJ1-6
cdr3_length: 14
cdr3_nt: TGTGCCAGCCGAGAGAGGTCCTATAATTCACCCCTCCACTTT
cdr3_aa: CASRERSYNSPLHF

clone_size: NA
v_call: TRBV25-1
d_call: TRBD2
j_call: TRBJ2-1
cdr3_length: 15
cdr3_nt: TGTGCCAGCAGGGGGACTAGCGTCTTACCGAATGAGCAGTTCTTC
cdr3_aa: CASRGTSVLPNEQFF

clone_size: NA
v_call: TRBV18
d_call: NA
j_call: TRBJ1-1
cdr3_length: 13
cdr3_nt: TGTGCCAGCTCACCCCTAACTAACACTGAAGCTTTCTTT
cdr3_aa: CASSPLTNTEAFF

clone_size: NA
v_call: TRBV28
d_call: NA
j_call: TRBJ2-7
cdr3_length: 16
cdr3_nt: TGTGCCAGCAGTTATCAAGGGGCGCAACCTGAGTACGAGCAGTACTTC
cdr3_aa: CASSYQGAQPEYEQYF

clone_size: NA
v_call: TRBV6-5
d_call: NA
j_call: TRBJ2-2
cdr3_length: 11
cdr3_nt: TGTGCCAGCAGTTATGGCGGGGAGCTGTTTTTT
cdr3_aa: CASSYGGELFF

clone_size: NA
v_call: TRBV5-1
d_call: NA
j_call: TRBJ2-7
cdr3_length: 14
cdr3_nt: TGCGCCAGCAGCATACAGGGAACCACAGGCGAGCAGTACTTC
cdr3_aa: CASSIQGTTGEQYF

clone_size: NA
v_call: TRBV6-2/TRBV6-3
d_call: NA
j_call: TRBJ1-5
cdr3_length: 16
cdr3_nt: TGTGCCAGCAGTCCAACTGGGTCAGCTAGCAATCAGCCCCAGCATTTT
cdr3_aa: CASSPTGSASNQPQHF

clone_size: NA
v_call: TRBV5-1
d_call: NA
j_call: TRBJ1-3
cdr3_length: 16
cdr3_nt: TGCGCCAGCAGCTGGGCCCCGCCAGACTCTGGAAACACCATATATTTT
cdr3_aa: CASSWAPPDSGNTIYF

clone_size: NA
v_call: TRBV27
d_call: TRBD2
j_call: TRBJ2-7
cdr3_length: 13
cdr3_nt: TGTGCCAGCAGTTTTGTAGCGGGGGGGGAGCTGAACTTC
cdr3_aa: CASSFVAGGELNF

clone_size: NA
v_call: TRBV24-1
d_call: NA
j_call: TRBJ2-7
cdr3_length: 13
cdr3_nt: TGTGCCACCAGCGAAGGACATGCCTACGAGCAGTACTTC
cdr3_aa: CATSEGHAYEQYF

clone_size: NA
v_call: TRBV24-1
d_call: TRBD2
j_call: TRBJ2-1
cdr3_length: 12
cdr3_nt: TGTGCCACCAGTGATTCCGGGAGGGGGCAGTTCTTC
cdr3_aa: CATSDSGRGQFF

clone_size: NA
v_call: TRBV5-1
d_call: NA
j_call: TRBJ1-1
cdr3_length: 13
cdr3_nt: TGCGCCAGCAGCCGTGATGGGGGCACTGAAGCTTTCTTT
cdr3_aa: CASSRDGGTEAFF

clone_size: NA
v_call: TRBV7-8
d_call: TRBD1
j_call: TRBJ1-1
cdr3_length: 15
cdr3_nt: TGTGCCAGCAGCTCAACCCAGGGGGCGCGGACTGAAGCTTTCTTT
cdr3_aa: CASSSTQGARTEAFF

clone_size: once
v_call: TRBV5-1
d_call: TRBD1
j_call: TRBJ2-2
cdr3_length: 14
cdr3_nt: TGCGCCAGCAGCTGGACAGGGGGCGGCGGGGAGCTGTTTTTT
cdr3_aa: CASSWTGGGGELFF

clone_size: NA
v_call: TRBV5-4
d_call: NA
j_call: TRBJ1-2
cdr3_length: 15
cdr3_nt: TGTGCCAGCAGCTTGCCGTCGGGGGATAACTATGGCTACACCTTC
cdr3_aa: CASSLPSGDNYGYTF